A selection of T cell receptor beta chains follows, all from one sample in a study of blood T cell repertoires in COVID-19. Profiling relied on immunoSEQ multiplex PCR, and the TCRdb table lists in-frame clones only, not all of them. The sample includes a few hundred thousand clones, roughly 86% of them seen just once. Sequencing input: peripheral blood. All receptors come from a woman aged 70 to 79 with active or convalescent COVID-19. The CDR3 runs from the conserved cysteine through the conserved F or W. Each record gives: J gene, clone size, D gene, V gene, CDR3 DNA, CDR3 protein. The D gene is left open where the match is weak. Clone size is given for some rows only: seen once, a few or many times, or a class if the clone is expanded.

J gene: TRBJ2-7
clone size: NA
D gene: NA
V gene: TRBV7-2
CDR3 DNA: TGTGCCAGCAGTTTACAGGAAGGATACGAGCAGTACTTC
CDR3 protein: CASSLQEGYEQYF

J gene: TRBJ1-4
clone size: NA
D gene: NA
V gene: TRBV12-3/TRBV12-4
CDR3 DNA: TGTGCCAGCAGTTTACAAGTGGAGGAAAAACTGTTTTTT
CDR3 protein: CASSLQVEEKLFF

J gene: TRBJ1-1
clone size: few
D gene: NA
V gene: TRBV6-6
CDR3 DNA: TGTGCCAGCAGTTACTCGTACAGGGCAACTGAAGCTTTCTTT
CDR3 protein: CASSYSYRATEAFF

J gene: TRBJ1-1
clone size: NA
D gene: TRBD1
V gene: TRBV19
CDR3 DNA: TGTGCCAGTAGTATAGTCGGGACAGCATCCTCTGAAGCTTTCTTT
CDR3 protein: CASSIVGTASSEAFF

J gene: TRBJ1-6
clone size: once
D gene: NA
V gene: TRBV24-1
CDR3 DNA: TGTGCCACCAGTGAGGCCAGTCTTTCACCCCTCCACTTT
CDR3 protein: CATSEASLSPLHF

J gene: TRBJ2-3
clone size: once
D gene: NA
V gene: TRBV5-1
CDR3 DNA: TGCGCCAGCAGCTTAGTACAGGGTAACTCAGATACGCAGTATTTT
CDR3 protein: CASSLVQGNSDTQYF

J gene: TRBJ1-2
clone size: NA
D gene: NA
V gene: TRBV12-3/TRBV12-4
CDR3 DNA: TGTGCCAGCAGTTTAGGAGGGGGGGCTAACCTGTCCTTC
CDR3 protein: CASSLGGGANLSF

J gene: TRBJ1-1
clone size: NA
D gene: TRBD1
V gene: TRBV19
CDR3 DNA: TGTGCCAGTAGTATAGGGGGGACAGGGAACACTGAAGCTTTCTTT
CDR3 protein: CASSIGGTGNTEAFF

J gene: TRBJ1-2
clone size: NA
D gene: NA
V gene: TRBV7-2
CDR3 DNA: TGTGCCAGCAGCTTAGTTGGCAGCGCCGTACCCAGTCACGGCTACACCTTC
CDR3 protein: CASSLVGSAVPSHGYTF

J gene: TRBJ1-1
clone size: NA
D gene: TRBD1
V gene: TRBV6-5
CDR3 DNA: TGTGCCAGCAGTTACTCCCTCAGACAGGGTAAATCTTTCTTT
CDR3 protein: CASSYSLRQGKSFF

J gene: TRBJ2-2
clone size: few
D gene: NA
V gene: TRBV10-1
CDR3 DNA: TGCGCCAGCAGTATCGGGGGGCCAAACACCGGGGAGCTGTTTTTT
CDR3 protein: CASSIGGPNTGELFF

J gene: TRBJ2-1
clone size: NA
D gene: TRBD2
V gene: TRBV19
CDR3 DNA: TGTGCCAGTAAGCTAGCGGGTTACAATGAGCAGTTCTTC
CDR3 protein: CASKLAGYNEQFF

J gene: TRBJ2-3
clone size: NA
D gene: NA
V gene: TRBV5-1
CDR3 DNA: TGCGCCAGCAGCCCGTCCAGAACCCACGGAGCTACGCAGTATTTT
CDR3 protein: CASSPSRTHGATQYF

J gene: TRBJ2-4
clone size: NA
D gene: NA
V gene: TRBV19
CDR3 DNA: TGTGCCAGTAGTCACAAAAACATTCAGTACTTC
CDR3 protein: CASSHKNIQYF

J gene: TRBJ1-5
clone size: few
D gene: NA
V gene: TRBV15
CDR3 DNA: TGTGCCACCAGCAGAGTACAGAACAATCAGCCCCAGCATTTT
CDR3 protein: CATSRVQNNQPQHF

J gene: TRBJ1-5
clone size: NA
D gene: NA
V gene: TRBV7-3
CDR3 DNA: TGTGCCAGCAGCTCCCTAGGGGAGGCGAATCAGCCCCAGCATTTT
CDR3 protein: CASSSLGEANQPQHF

J gene: TRBJ2-3
clone size: NA
D gene: NA
V gene: TRBV7-9
CDR3 DNA: TGTGCCAGCAGCTCAGGGGCCGGGTGGGATACGCAGTATTTT
CDR3 protein: CASSSGAGWDTQYF

J gene: TRBJ1-1
clone size: NA
D gene: TRBD1
V gene: TRBV5-8
CDR3 DNA: TGTGCCAGCAGCTCCCGACAGGGGGCTGCGACTTTCTTT
CDR3 protein: CASSSRQGAATFF